This TCR beta chain originates from a study of blood T cell repertoires in COVID-19. Generated by immunoSEQ multiplex PCR, the TCRdb table keeps only in-frame clones and is missing some. In the table there are some 230,000 clones, about 80% of which are singletons. This CDR3 contains 16 residues. Trimming removed 5 bases from V and 2 bases from J; junction bases left unmatched: 12. Germline-derived CDR1 and CDR2 are MGHRA and YSYEKL. The chain combines TRBV4-1 with TRBJ2-7; 7 bases agree with TRBD1. The sample taken for sequencing was peripheral blood. The TCR originated in a woman aged 45-60 years with acute or convalescent COVID-19. DNA of the CDR3: TGCGCCAGCAGCGGCCGGACCAGGGGGTCTCCCTACGAGCAGTACTTC. Amino acids: CASSGRTRGSPYEQYF.